These 4 T cell receptor beta chains were sequenced from one sample in a study of T cells in localized non-small cell lung cancer. This table comes from immunoSEQ multiplex PCR, and its TCRdb copy is limited to in-frame clones, with some not included. The table includes 43,000 or so clones, 90% to 95% detected once. Sequencing used PBMCs, obtained before any cancer treatment. These TCRs come from a woman between 40 and 69 years old with stage II lung adenocarcinoma.

The chain uses TRBV28 and TRBJ1-1; 10 bases align to TRBD1. CDR3 length equals 14 residues. V was pared by 2 bases and J by 8 bases, with 5 bases of the junction left unmatched. Germline CDR1 reads MDHEN; CDR2 reads SYDVKM. In DNA, the CDR3 is TGTGCCAGCAGTTTAGCCCCGGGACAGGGGGAAGCTTTCTTT. Protein sequence: CASSLAPGQGEAFF.

With regard to this clone: Other nucleotide sequences from this sample produce the same CDR3. The V call is TRBV5-1, the J call TRBJ1-5, with D perhaps matching TRBD1 (6 bases). The V gene's germline CDR1 is SGHRS and CDR2 YFSETQ. The CDR3 extends over 14 amino acids. Trimming took 0 bases from V and 9 from J, leaving 13 bases between them. CDR3 residues: CASSLAGGAGPQHF. The DNA for the CDR3 is TGCGCCAGCAGCTTGGCGGGGGGGGCAGGGCCCCAGCATTTT.

V gene TRBV7-6 combines with J gene TRBJ2-1, with D possibly TRBD1 on 6 matching bases. Germline CDR1 and CDR2: SGHVS and FNYEAQ. The V end lost 1 base, the J end lost 9 bases, and 7 bases lay between the germline ends. CDR3 length: 12 residues. The chain's CDR3 is CASSLGGGEQFF. CDR3 sequence (DNA): TGTGCCAGCAGCTTAGGAGGGGGTGAGCAGTTCTTC. Full variable domain (rest looked up from reference TRBV7-6 and TRBJ2-1): GAGVSQSPRYKVTKRGQDVALRCDPISGHVSLYWYRQALGQGPEFLTYFNYEAQQDKSGLPNDRFSAERPEGSISTLTIQRTEQRDSAMYRCASSLGGGEQFFGPGTRLTVL.

CDR3 nucleotides: TGTGCCAGCAGCGTAGCCGGGCCGAATACGCAGTATTTT. This sequence encodes CASSVAGPNTQYF. V is TRBV9 and J is TRBJ2-3; D is unresolved. Germline V gives CDR1 SGDLS, CDR2 YYNGEE. Trimming stripped 0 bases from V and 7 bases from J, with 9 bases between. The CDR3 contains 13 residues. Combining the CDR3 with reference TRBV9 and TRBJ2-3 gives the whole variable domain DSGVTQTPKHLITATGQRVTLRCSPRSGDLSVYWYQQSLDQGLQFLIQYYNGEERAKGNILERFSAQQFPDLHSELNLSSLELGDSALYFCASSVAGPNTQYFGPGTRLTVL.